Below are 14 T cell receptor beta chains sequenced from a single sample in a study of cytomegalovirus exposure and HLA in healthy donors. Sequencing was performed with immunoSEQ multiplex PCR; in TCRdb, only in-frame clones are kept and a portion is missing. The table includes 250,000 to 400,000 clones, about nine tenths detected once. The specimen sequenced was PBMCs. These receptors originate from a woman aged 30 to 39 in good health and CMV-seropositive.

The genes are TRBV30 and TRBJ1-3, with unresolved D. The CDR3 has 14 residues. CDR1 is GTSNPN, CDR2 SVGIG, per germline (reference sequence). V lost 2 bases and J lost 0, with 8 bases in between. The CDR3 loop reads CAWSSAISGNTIYF. CDR3 DNA sequence: TGTGCCTGGAGTTCAGCGATCTCTGGAAACACCATATATTTT.

The J gene is TRBJ1-4, the V gene TRBV28; D gene uncertain. V was clipped by 0 bases and J by 6 bases, with 8 bases between them. Germline V gives CDR1 MDHEN, CDR2 SYDVKM. The CDR3 is 14 amino acids. This CDR3 reads CASSLWPADEKLFF. Written as DNA, the CDR3 is TGTGCCAGCAGTTTATGGCCAGCGGATGAAAAACTGTTTTTT. The full variable domain, in which reference TRBV28 and TRBJ1-4 provide the parts outside the CDR3, is DVKVTQSSRYLVKRTGEKVFLECVQDMDHENMFWYRQDPGLGLRLIYFSYDVKMKEKGDIPEGYSVSREKKERFSLILESASTNQTSMYLCASSLWPADEKLFFGSGTQLSVL.

The V call is TRBV4-2, the J call TRBJ2-5; 9 bases fit TRBD2. With V trimmed by 0 bases and J by 5 bases, 7 bases remained unmatched. The germline V gene encodes CDR1 LGHNA and CDR2 YNFKEQ. The CDR3 is 16 amino acids. For the CDR3, the DNA is TGTGCCAGCAGCCAAGATCAGCGGGGGGATGTGGAGACCCAGTACTTC. It encodes CASSQDQRGDVETQYF.

The rearrangement joins TRBV27 to TRBJ2-1; 9 nucleotides match TRBD2. Germline CDR1 reads MNHEY; CDR2 reads SMNVEV (reference sequence). The CDR3 contains 15 residues. After removal of 7 bases from V and 2 bases from J, the junction contained 6 bases not matched to a gene. CDR3 region: CASTPGLATYNEQFF. The CDR3 nucleotides are TGTGCCAGCACCCCGGGACTAGCTACCTACAATGAGCAGTTCTTC.

V and J are TRBV30 and TRBJ2-7; D is unclear. The germline V and J ends were trimmed by 6 bases and 1 base, with 10 bases remaining between them. The CDR3 has 12 amino acids. Germline V gene sequence: CDR1 GTSNPN, CDR2 SVGIG (reference sequence). CDR3 residues: CACALGSYEQYF. The CDR3 bases are TGTGCCTGTGCCCTCGGGTCCTACGAGCAGTACTTC. Full variable domain (rest looked up from reference TRBV30 and TRBJ2-7): SQTIHQWPATLVQPVGSPLSLECTVEGTSNPNLYWYRQAAGRGLQLLFYSVGIGQISSEVPQNLSASRPQDRQFILSSKKLLLSDSGFYLCACALGSYEQYFGPGTRLTVT.

The gene calls are TRBV5-1 and TRBJ2-3; D is possibly TRBD1 (8 bases). Deletions cut 4 bases from V and 3 bases from J, with 15 bases between. The V gene's germline CDR1 is SGHRS and CDR2 YFSETQ. The CDR3 totals 15 residues. In DNA form, the CDR3 reads TGCGCCAGCAGCCTGGACAGGGAGGGTACAGATACGCAGTATTTT. Residues: CASSLDREGTDTQYF.

V and J are TRBV2 and TRBJ1-1; a possible D gene is TRBD1 (5 bases). Trimming took off 6 bases at V and 2 bases at J, with 10 bases between the two ends. Germline V gene sequence: CDR1 SNHLY, CDR2 FYNNEI. CDR3 length: 13 residues. The CDR3 sequence: CASSRGTNTEAFF. CDR3 sequence (DNA): TGTGCCAGCAGCCGAGGGACCAACACTGAAGCTTTCTTT.

In its sample, this clone was seen once. The chain has TRBV6-6 and TRBJ2-7; the match to TRBD1 covers 7 bases. V gave up 9 bases and J gave up 3 bases; unmatched junction bases: 14. CDR1 MNHNY and CDR2 SVGAGI come from the germline V gene (reference sequence). The CDR3 has 15 amino acids. Here the CDR3 DNA reads TGTGCCAGTTGTAGAGAGACAGGGTCCTACTACGAGCAGTACTTC. This gives the protein CASCRETGSYYEQYF.

The rearrangement links TRBV4-3 to TRBJ2-2; maybe TRBD1 (6 bases). Germline-derived CDR1 and CDR2 are LGHNA and YSLEER. This CDR3 contains 15 residues. The V and J ends lost 1 base and 8 bases respectively, with 14 bases between them. The CDR3 sequence: CASSQVIRTEGELFF. The CDR3 bases are TGCGCCAGCAGCCAAGTTATACGGACAGAGGGGGAGCTGTTTTTT.

V and J are TRBV18 and TRBJ1-2; D is possibly TRBD1 (5 bases). The V gene lost 2 bases and the J gene lost 3 bases, with 10 bases spanning the gap. This CDR3 comprises 14 residues. CDR1 KGHSH and CDR2 LQKENI come from the germline V gene. The CDR3 region is CASSPTRDYYGYTF. The CDR3 DNA reads as TGTGCCAGCTCACCAACACGGGACTACTATGGCTACACCTTC.

The CDR3 DNA reads as TGTGCCAGCAGCTTTACAAGCAATGAGCAGTTCTTC. This translates into CASSFTSNEQFF. The rearrangement links TRBV13 to TRBJ2-1; no reliable D call. V shed 3 bases and J shed 6 bases, with 6 bases lying between them. Germline loops: CDR1 PRHDT, CDR2 FYEKMQ (reference sequence). This CDR3 has 12 residues.

The rearrangement uses TRBV18 and TRBJ2-3; D gene uncertain. V lost 3 bases to trimming and J lost 0 bases, with 13 bases between them. The CDR3 is made up of 16 amino acids. Germline V lookup: CDR1 KGHSH, CDR2 LQKENI. This chain's CDR3 is CASSPRALMSTDTQYF. The CDR3, as DNA: TGTGCCAGCTCACCCCGGGCCTTAATGAGCACAGATACGCAGTATTTT.

V and J are TRBV11-3 and TRBJ2-2; D is uncertain. This CDR3 has 12 residues. CDR1 is SGHNT, CDR2 YENEEA, per germline. Trimming shortened V by 1 base and J by 8 bases, and 5 bases separated the two germline ends. The CDR3 DNA sequence: TGTGCCAGCAGCTTAGTAGGGGGGGAGCTGTTTTTT. Its translation: CASSLVGGELFF.

This chain connects TRBV28 to TRBJ1-5; D gene uncertain. Germline CDR1 MDHEN, CDR2 SYDVKM. V was pared by 2 bases and J by 0 bases, with 8 bases between. The CDR3 is 15 amino acids. The CDR3, as DNA: TGTGCCAGCAGTTTAGTGTGGCATAGCAATCAGCCCCAGCATTTT. Translation: CASSLVWHSNQPQHF.